A selection of T cell receptor beta chains follows, all from one sample in a study of identifying expanded T cells in peripheral blood. The table came from immunoSEQ multiplex PCR; TCRdb's copy has only in-frame clones and leaves some out. The table lists under 130,000 clones, about 89% of them singletons. Input material: blood. Receptors were obtained from a person aged 18 to 75 in good health. The CDR3 runs from the conserved cysteine through the conserved F or W. D genes are given only for firm matches. Clone size appears in some rows only: once, few, many, or a class for an expanded clone.

d_call	clone_size	j_call	v_call	cdr3_nt	cdr3_aa
TRBD1	NA	TRBJ1-2	TRBV4-1	TGCGCCAGCAGCCGGTGGGGACAGGGGGCGGCCTATGGCTACACCTTC	CASSRWGQGAAYGYTF
NA	NA	TRBJ1-1	TRBV5-4	TGTGCCAGCAGCTTCGGGATGAACACTGAAGCTTTCTTT	CASSFGMNTEAFF
NA	NA	TRBJ1-2	TRBV27	TGTGCCAGCAGTTTAATCACGGGGGAAGTGTACTATGGCTACACCTTC	CASSLITGEVYYGYTF
TRBD1	NA	TRBJ1-5	TRBV4-2	TGTGCCAGCAGACCCGGACAGGGGTGGAATCAGCCCCAGCATTTT	CASRPGQGWNQPQHF
NA	NA	TRBJ1-4	TRBV5-1	TGCGCCAGCAGCTTGGTGGGCAGTAGAAATGAAAAACTGTTTTTT	CASSLVGSRNEKLFF
NA	few	TRBJ1-5	TRBV6-6	TGTGCCAGCAGTTACGGTTTAATTAGCAATCAGCCCCAGCATTTT	CASSYGLISNQPQHF
NA	NA	TRBJ1-5	TRBV4-3	TGCGCCAGCAGCCAAGGTGACGGTTACAATCAGCCCCAGCATTTT	CASSQGDGYNQPQHF
NA	NA	TRBJ1-2	TRBV9	TGTGCCAGCAGCGTAGTAGCTAACTATGGCTACACCTTC	CASSVVANYGYTF
NA	NA	TRBJ1-6	TRBV5-4	TGTGCCAGCAGCCAAGATTCCGGGTATAATTCACCCCTCCACTTT	CASSQDSGYNSPLHF
TRBD2	NA	TRBJ2-3	TRBV5-6	TGTGCCAGCAGCTTCGCTAGCGGGGGGGTTGTAGATACGCAGTATTTT	CASSFASGGVVDTQYF
NA	few	TRBJ1-2	TRBV30	TGTGCCTGGAGTAAACAGGCGGCGGGGTCGCCGGGCTACACCTTC	CAWSKQAAGSPGYTF
NA	NA	TRBJ1-5	TRBV19	TGTGCCAGTAGTACCTATATGAGCGGCAATCAGCCCCAGCATTTT	CASSTYMSGNQPQHF
NA	NA	TRBJ2-1	TRBV7-2	TGTGCCAGCAGCTTGCTCGCAATGGGGCAGTTCTTC	CASSLLAMGQFF
NA	NA	TRBJ2-7	TRBV6-5	TGTGCCAGCAGTTACTCTTATCAGGGGTACGAGCAGTACTTC	CASSYSYQGYEQYF
NA	NA	TRBJ2-1	TRBV4-3	TGCGCCAGCAGCCAGGGGTCGGGTGAGCAGTTCTTC	CASSQGSGEQFF
NA	once	TRBJ2-7	TRBV11-2	TGTGCCAGCAGCGAATATGCCTACGAGCAGTACTTC	CASSEYAYEQYF
TRBD1	NA	TRBJ1-5	TRBV6-1	TGTGCCAGTAGGAGGGGGGACAGGGGTAATCAGCCCCAGCATTTT	CASRRGDRGNQPQHF
TRBD1	NA	TRBJ2-1	TRBV15	TGTGCCACCAGCGTGGACAGGGGGATTTACAATGAGCAGTTCTTC	CATSVDRGIYNEQFF
TRBD2	NA	TRBJ2-1	TRBV2	TGTGCCAGCAGTAGGACTAGCGCAGGACCCTCGGGCGATGAGCAGTTCTTC	CASSRTSAGPSGDEQFF
NA	NA	TRBJ1-5	TRBV7-2	TGTGCCAGCAGCTCAGGGAGGGATCAGCCCCAGCATTTT	CASSSGRDQPQHF
TRBD2	NA	TRBJ2-1	TRBV7-8	TGTGCCAGCAGCTCCTTAGCGGGCATTTTCTACAATGAGCAGTTCTTC	CASSSLAGIFYNEQFF
NA	NA	TRBJ1-1	TRBV19	TGTGCCAGTAGTAGGGGCATGAACACTGAAGCTTTCTTT	CASSRGMNTEAFF
NA	NA	TRBJ1-2	TRBV11-2	TGTGCCAGCAGTTTAGGGTTGGAAAGGGGTAGAGGCTACACCTTC	CASSLGLERGRGYTF
NA	few	TRBJ1-2	TRBV7-9	TGTGCCAGCAGCCCAACAGCTATCGTTTATGGCTACACCTTC	CASSPTAIVYGYTF